This T cell receptor (beta chain) came from a study of blood T cell repertoires in COVID-19. This clone has just one count. Germline CDR1 reads MNHNY; CDR2 reads SVGAGI (reference sequence). The CDR3 runs 13 residues. Germline trimming cut 2 bases from V and 5 bases from J; bases unmatched to any gene: 3. Sequenced by immunoSEQ multiplex PCR; TCRdb stores in-frame clones only, minus some. The sample consists of about 100,000 clones, 80% to 90% of them appearing once. The chain couples TRBV6-6 to TRBJ2-7; 7 bases match TRBD1. The sequenced sample was peripheral blood. The sequence was collected from a human donor in a cohort sampled during active COVID-19. The CDR3 loop reads CASSYQGDDEQYF. DNA of the CDR3: TGTGCCAGCAGTTACCAGGGGGACGACGAGCAGTACTTC.